The entry below describes one TCR beta chain. This clonotype was picked up many times. This clone's antigen is unknown. No base quality information exists; no much larger clone differs at one position. These data originate in a study of T cells after yellow fever vaccination (dated by TCRdb to about 2019). With regard to the full study: The SMART-Seq v4 Ultra Low Input RNA kit was used to prepare libraries from fractions with low cell numbers. To follow T-cell clones before and after primary and booster YFV17D yellow fever vaccination, bulk TCR alpha and beta repertoires were sequenced over time. Two healthy male donors made up the cohort, one aged 18 to 29 years and the other aged 30 to 40 years. Blood was collected at multiple timepoints before and after primary and secondary immunization, and bulk PBMC replicates and cell subsets were isolated. Overall study outcomes, separate from this receptor: A small share of clonotypes occurred in both CD4 and CD8 compartments, likely arising from convergent recombination. Because abundant contaminating clonotypes from the bulk population could be contained in FACS-sorted repertoires, computational filtering was required. Compared with the primary T-cell response, the secondary T-cell response was weaker but faster, peaking on day 5 rather than day 15. Because the study included only two donors, the extent to which the findings can be generalized is limited. After the booster, most clones that had expanded after primary vaccination were detected again (roughly 95% of CD4 and over 75% of CD8), suggesting broad maintenance of memory.

The treatment or condition label corresponds to: live attenuated yellow fever vaccine strain. At every blood-draw timepoint, two biological replicates of bulk PBMCs were collected. A standard Ficoll-Paque protocol was used to isolate PBMCs from peripheral blood. TriZol was used to extract RNA from bulk PBMCs, CD4 and CD8 fractions, and dextramer-positive and dextramer-negative fractions. TCRdb names Illumina NovaSeq 6000 as the instrument used. Synthesis of TCR cDNA relied on 5'RACE template switching, a step that introduced a universal primer site along with unique molecular identifiers. Priming of cDNA synthesis was performed from both the TCR alpha and TCR beta constant segments. Two PCR steps were used to amplify libraries, with sample barcodes and sequencing adapters being added in the second step. Libraries were sequenced on Illumina HiSeq 2500 (2x100 bp) or NovaSeq (2x150 bp). Per the source publication's procedure: MIGEC was used to demultiplex reads and collapse the reads into UMI consensus sequences, and MiXCR was used for V(D)J alignment. Vaccine-responding clonotypes were identified with edgeR using replicate PBMC samples, with FDR below 0.01 and a log2 fold change above 5 up to day 15 being required. CD4 or CD8 identity was assigned to each bulk clonotype according to whether the clonotype was present at higher abundance in the sequenced CD4 repertoire or the sequenced CD8 repertoire. TCRdb passed the public sequencing reads through fastp at Q25 and MiXCR, retaining productive beta sequences. A single entry per CDR3 protein holds the most common genes and DNA from its merged rows. Clone size and V and J calls follow TCRdb, not the original study. For this sample there are 300,000 to 400,000 distinct CDR3 sequences; 3% to 4.5% appear just once. Of the sample, 20% to 25% is held by the ten largest clones.

This TCR came from a man aged 18 to 30 who received the YFV17D yellow fever vaccine. Sequencing used PBMCs, obtained 5 days after the yellow fever booster vaccination.

At the DNA level, the sequence is TGCAGTGCTCGTCCCGGGACAGGGATGAACACTGAAGCTTTCTTT. It codes for CSARPGTGMNTEAFF. The sequence is built from TRBV20-1 and TRBJ1-1; a stretch of 9 junction bases matches TRBD1. The germline V gene encodes CDR1 DFQATT and CDR2 SNEGSKA (reference sequence). From V the trimming removes 5 bases and from J it removes 0 bases, while the gene matches leave 7 bases of the junction unaccounted for. The CDR3 holds 15 amino acids from the cysteine to the phenylalanine. Just the 45-base CDR3 DNA is kept, in frame starting at base 1.